This T cell receptor beta chain emerged from a study of shared clonotypes between healthy human individuals. Study as a whole: Donors, aged 18 to 49, were a couple of women and a few men.

Germline lookup yields CDR1 SGDLS and CDR2 YYNGEE. This CDR3 contains 17 residues. V lost 4 bases, J lost 11 bases, and 25 bases lay in between. Data came from immunoSEQ multiplex PCR; TCRdb stores just in-frame clones and leaves some out. The table has about 980,000 clones, roughly 72% seen once. This clone was seen more than once but under ten times. This chain joins TRBV9 and TRBJ1-6; D is perhaps TRBD1 (5 bases). The origin of this receptor is a young man in good health. What was sequenced was memory CD4+ T cells sorted from blood. The subset here: CD45RA-negative fraction. The DNA for the CDR3 is TGTGCCAGCAGCCCACCCGGCGGGGGAGGTTTAGTAACACCCCTCCACTTT. It translates to CASSPPGGGGLVTPLHF.